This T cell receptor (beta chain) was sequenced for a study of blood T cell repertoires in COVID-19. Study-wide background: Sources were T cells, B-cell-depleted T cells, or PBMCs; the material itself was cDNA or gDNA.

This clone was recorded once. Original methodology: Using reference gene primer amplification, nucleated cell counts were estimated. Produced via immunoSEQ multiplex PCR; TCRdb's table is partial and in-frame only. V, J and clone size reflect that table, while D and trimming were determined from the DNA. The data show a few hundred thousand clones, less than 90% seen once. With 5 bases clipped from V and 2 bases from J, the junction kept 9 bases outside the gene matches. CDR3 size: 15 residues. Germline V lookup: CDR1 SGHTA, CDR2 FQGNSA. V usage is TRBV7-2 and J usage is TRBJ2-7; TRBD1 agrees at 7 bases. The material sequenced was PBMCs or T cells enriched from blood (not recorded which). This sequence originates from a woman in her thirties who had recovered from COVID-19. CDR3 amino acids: CASSAAGTAPYEQYF. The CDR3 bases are TGTGCCAGCAGCGCCGCCGGGACAGCACCCTACGAGCAGTACTTC.